This TCR beta chain is from a study of blood T cells in healthy people across ages. At least 6 million PBMCs were isolated per sample. The authors ran a second PCR of about 6 to 12 cycles using a sample-barcoded 5' primer and a J-beta primer mix. TCRdb reprocessed the 5' RACE reads with MiXCR, giving one entry per CDR3 protein. This sample yields about 1,400,000 distinct CDR3 sequences, of which approximately 59% are seen a single time; over 5.5% belongs to the top ten. This clonotype was seen just once. The CDR3 has 14 residues. Germline CDR1 and CDR2: DFQATT and SNEGSKA (reference sequence). The receptor was isolated from a man aged 18-30 years in good health. V usage is TRBV20-1 and J usage is TRBJ2-7; 8 positions agree with TRBD1. TRBJ2-5 explains the end of the DNA better; the J call may be wrong. Sequencing used blood. The CDR3: CSARIQGVGETQYF. CDR3 DNA: TGCAGTGCTAGAATACAGGGGGTTGGAGAGACCCAGTACTTC.